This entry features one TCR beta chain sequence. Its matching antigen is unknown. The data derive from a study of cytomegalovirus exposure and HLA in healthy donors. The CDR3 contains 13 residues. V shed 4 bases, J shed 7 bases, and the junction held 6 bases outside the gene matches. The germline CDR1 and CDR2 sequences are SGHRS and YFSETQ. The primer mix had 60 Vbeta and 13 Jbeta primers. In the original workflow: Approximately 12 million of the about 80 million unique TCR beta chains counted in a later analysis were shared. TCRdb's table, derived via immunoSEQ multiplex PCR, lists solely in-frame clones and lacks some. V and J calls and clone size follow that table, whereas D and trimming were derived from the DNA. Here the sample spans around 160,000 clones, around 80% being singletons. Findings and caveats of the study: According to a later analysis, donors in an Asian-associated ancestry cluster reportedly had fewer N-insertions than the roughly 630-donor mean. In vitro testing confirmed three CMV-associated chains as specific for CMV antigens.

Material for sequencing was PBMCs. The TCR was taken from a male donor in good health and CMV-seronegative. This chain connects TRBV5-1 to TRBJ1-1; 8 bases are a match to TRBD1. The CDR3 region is CASSGQGEDEAFF. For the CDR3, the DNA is TGCGCCAGCAGCGGACAGGGAGAGGATGAAGCTTTCTTT.